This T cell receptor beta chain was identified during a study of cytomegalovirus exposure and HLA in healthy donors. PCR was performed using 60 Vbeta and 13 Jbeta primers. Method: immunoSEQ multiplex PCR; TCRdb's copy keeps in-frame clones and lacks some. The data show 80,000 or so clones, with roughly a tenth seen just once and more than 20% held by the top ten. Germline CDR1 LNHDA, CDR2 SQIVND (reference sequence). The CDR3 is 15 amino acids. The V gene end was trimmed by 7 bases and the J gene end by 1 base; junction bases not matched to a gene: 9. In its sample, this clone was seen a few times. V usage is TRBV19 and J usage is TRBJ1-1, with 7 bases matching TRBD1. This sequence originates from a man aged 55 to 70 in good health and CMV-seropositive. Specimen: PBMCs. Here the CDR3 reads CASTSPGQRNTEAFF. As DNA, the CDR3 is TGTGCCAGTACTTCGCCGGGACAGCGGAACACTGAAGCTTTCTTT.